Shown below are 28 T cell receptor beta chains from a single sample sequenced in a study of Graves' ophthalmopathy and Graves' hyperthyroidism. Researchers took RNA transcripts and amplified TCR beta CDR3 regions from them. HTBI primers served in a first-round RT-PCR, which a second-round multiplex PCR followed. TCRdb passed the multiplex PCR reads through MiXCR, listing each CDR3 protein once. The sample has about 340,000 distinct CDR3 sequences; roughly 15% are singletons. The sequenced sample was peripheral blood. The origin of the receptors is an adult man with Graves' ophthalmopathy.

This chain links TRBV28 with TRBJ2-1; tentatively, D is TRBD1 (5 bases). The V end was cut by 6 bases, the J end by 8 bases, with 8 bases between. The germline V gene has CDR1 MDHEN and CDR2 SYDVKM. This CDR3 is 11 amino acids long. CDR3 bases: TGTGCCAGCAGCCAGGGTTATGAGCAGTTCTTC. Encoded protein: CASSQGYEQFF. Supplemented by reference TRBV28 and TRBJ2-1, the full variable domain reads DVKVTQSSRYLVKRTGEKVFLECVQDMDHENMFWYRQDPGLGLRLIYFSYDVKMKEKGDIPEGYSVSREKKERFSLILESASTNQTSMYLCASSQGYEQFFGPGTRLTVL.

This clonotype was counted ten times or more. The chain is built from TRBV5-6 and TRBJ1-5; no reliable D call. Germline assignment: CDR1 SGHDT and CDR2 YYEEEE. V was cut by 0 bases and J by 7 bases, with 14 bases left in between. This CDR3 spans 15 amino acids. The CDR3 DNA follows: TGTGCCAGCAGCTTGGGCATGCGGTTTGACCAGCCCCAGCATTTT. It codes for CASSLGMRFDQPQHF.

This clonotype was detected many times. V is TRBV20-1 and J is TRBJ1-2; D not certain. The CDR3 has 12 residues. The V gene lost 6 bases and the J gene lost 2 bases, with 10 bases spanning the gap. Germline V lookup: CDR1 DFQATT, CDR2 SNEGSKA (reference sequence). The CDR3 DNA reads TGCAGTGCGAAGAAACAAAACTATGGCTACACCTTC. Protein sequence: CSAKKQNYGYTF.

This clonotype was observed once. One base away lies a much larger clone, so this may be a sequencing read error. This chain joins TRBV15 and TRBJ2-7; D is uncertain. There are 14 residues in the CDR3. Germline V lookup: CDR1 LNHNV, CDR2 YYDKDF (reference sequence). CDR3: CATGRVISFYEQYF. The CDR3 DNA reads TGTGCCACCGGCAGAGTTATTAGCTTCTACGAGCAGTACTTC. The whole variable domain, remainder taken from reference TRBV15 and TRBJ2-7, is DAMVIQNPRYQVTQFGKPVTLSCSQTLNHNVMYWYQQKSSQAPKLLFHYYDKDFNNEADTPDNFQSRRPNTSFCFLDIRSPGLGDTAMYLCATGRVISFYEQYFGPGTRLTVT.

This clonotype was counted at least ten times. The J gene is TRBJ2-7, the V gene TRBV10-3; D is unclear. The germline V gene encodes CDR1 ENHRY and CDR2 SYGVKD. Trimming removed 3 bases from V and 6 bases from J, with 15 bases in between. CDR3 length: 14 amino acids. The CDR3 bases are TGTGCCATCAGTGAAGGTCAAGGCCCTGGCGAGCAGTACTTC. Residues: CAISEGQGPGEQYF.

In this sample, this clonotype turned up many times. V usage is TRBV7-2 and J usage is TRBJ1-1; D remains ambiguous. V was pared by 1 base and J by 4 bases, with 10 bases between. This CDR3 contains 14 residues. Germline V CDR1 and CDR2: SGHTA, FQGNSA. The CDR3 DNA follows: TGTGCCAGCAGCTTAGGACCTACGGGCACTGAAGCTTTCTTT. Protein sequence: CASSLGPTGTEAFF.

This clonotype was seen many times. The V call is TRBV18, the J call TRBJ2-7, with D possibly being TRBD2 (5 bases). CDR1 and CDR2 from the germline V gene are KGHSH and LQKENI. The V end lost 0 bases, the J end lost 5 bases, and 11 bases lay between the germline ends. The CDR3 runs to 14 residues. CDR3 DNA sequence: TGTGCCAGCTCACCACCAGGCGGGCTCCACGAGCAGTACTTC. Translating gives CASSPPGGLHEQYF.

This clonotype was recorded many times. The chain carries TRBV28 and TRBJ1-5, with a possible D match to TRBD1 (5 bases). With 6 bases removed from V and 1 base from J, the gap between germline ends came to 13 bases. The CDR3 is 15 amino acids. Germline V CDR1 and CDR2: MDHEN, SYDVKM. CDR3 coding DNA: TGTGCCAGCAGCTATGCCCGGGGGAGCAATCAGCCCCAGCATTTT. Its protein product is CASSYARGSNQPQHF.

For this clonotype: The junction shows a germline mismatch at one end, possibly a read error. CDR3 bases: TGTGCCTGGAGGGACGGCTATAGCTACACCTTC. It is translated as CAWRDGYSYTF. This rearrangement joins TRBV30 to TRBJ1-2; D gene unclear. CDR1 GTSNPN and CDR2 SVGIG come from the germline V gene (reference sequence). CDR3 length: 11 amino acids.

Only a few counts were recorded for this clonotype. The CDR3 DNA reads as TGTGCCAGCAGTTACCGCCTATCCGAGGCCAACGTCCTGACTTTC. This translates into CASSYRLSEANVLTF. V usage is TRBV6-5 and J usage is TRBJ2-6, with D unclear. V was pared by 2 bases and J by 6 bases, with 11 bases between. The CDR3 is made up of 15 amino acids. In germline, CDR1 is MNHEY, CDR2 SVGAGI.

There are many counts of this clonotype. The rearrangement uses TRBV20-1 and TRBJ1-1, with 10 bases identical to TRBD1. The CDR3 is 14 residues long. V gave up 6 bases and J gave up 5 bases; unmatched junction bases: 9. Germline assignment: CDR1 DFQATT and CDR2 SNEGSKA (reference sequence). The CDR3 region is CSARWTGGYTEAFF. The CDR3 coding sequence is TGCAGTGCCCGATGGACAGGGGGGTATACTGAAGCTTTCTTT.

The chain has TRBV29-1 and TRBJ2-5; D is uncertain. The CDR3 runs 12 residues. Trimming took off 3 bases at V and 2 bases at J, with 7 bases between the two ends. Germline V CDR1 and CDR2: SQVTM, ANQGSEA. The CDR3 is CSVEKQQETQYF. Written as DNA, the CDR3 is TGCAGCGTTGAGAAACAGCAAGAGACCCAGTACTTC.

V is TRBV5-1 and J is TRBJ1-6, with 9 bases aligning to TRBD1. This CDR3 spans 16 amino acids. The ends lost 4 bases at V and 5 bases at J; junction bases unmatched: 7. Germline CDR1 reads SGHRS; CDR2 reads YFSETQ. The CDR3 nucleotides read TGCGCCAGCAGCCAAGGACAGGGGCGAAATAATTCACCCCTCCACTTT. Translation gives CASSQGQGRNNSPLHF.

This clonotype was observed many times. The genes are TRBV7-2 and TRBJ1-2, with D unclear. Germline values: CDR1 SGHTA, CDR2 FQGNSA. Between the trimmed V and J ends, which lost 5 bases and 0 bases, there was a span of 13 bases. This CDR3 has 15 amino acids. CDR3 bases: TGTGCCAGCAGCAGGTCGGGGTCAGCTAACTATGGCTACACCTTC. It yields the protein CASSRSGSANYGYTF.

The table lists this clonotype with many counts. This sequence joins TRBV6-1 and TRBJ1-1, with D perhaps TRBD1 (6 bases). This CDR3 has 17 amino acids. Germline values: CDR1 MNHNS, CDR2 SASEGT. V lost 6 bases to trimming and J lost 1 base, with 21 bases between them. CDR3 nucleotides: TGTGCCAGCAGAGAGAGGTTACAGGGCGGAAAGAACACTGAAGCTTTCTTT. This translates into CASRERLQGGKNTEAFF.

This clonotype was found many times. This sequence joins TRBV27 and TRBJ1-3, with a weak D call TRBD1 (5 bases). V was clipped by 6 bases and J by 0 bases, with 12 bases between them. CDR1 is MNHEY, CDR2 SMNVEV, per germline (reference sequence). The CDR3 length is 15 residues. CDR3: CASRGGSVSGNTIYF. In DNA, the CDR3 is TGTGCCAGCAGGGGGGGTTCCGTCTCTGGAAACACCATATATTTT.

Concerning this clonotype: A single base separates this from a much larger clone, so it may be a read error. The rearrangement joins TRBV6-1 to TRBJ2-7, with D possibly TRBD1 on 6 matching bases. Per the germline V gene, CDR1 is MNHNS and CDR2 is SASEGT. The CDR3 contains 18 residues. V was pared by 5 bases and J by 0 bases, with 23 bases between. CDR3 protein: CASSKGPMGATDSYEQYF. DNA for the CDR3: TGTGCCAGCAGTAAAGGGCCTATGGGGGCCACCGACTCCTACGAGCAGTACTTC.

This rearrangement joins TRBV11-2 to TRBJ2-5, with 7 bases identical to TRBD2. CDR1 is SGHAT and CDR2 is FQNNGV in the germline V gene. V lost 5 bases and J lost 4; bases outside the gene matches: 10. The CDR3 totals 15 residues. CDR3 region: CASSGLRGGVETQYF. DNA for the CDR3: TGTGCCAGCAGCGGCCTTAGGGGAGGGGTAGAGACCCAGTACTTC.

The J gene is TRBJ1-5, the V gene TRBV6-5; D is uncertain. Between the trimmed V and J ends, which lost 4 bases and 0 bases, there was a span of 13 bases. CDR1 MNHEY and CDR2 SVGAGI come from the germline V gene. This CDR3 spans 16 amino acids. The CDR3 protein is CASSSPEIYSNQPQHF. CDR3 DNA: TGTGCCAGCAGTTCGCCAGAGATTTATAGCAATCAGCCCCAGCATTTT.

This clonotype was detected many times. The CDR3 nucleotides read TGTGCCAGCAGCCATTTCCGGGACAGGGTGTACGAGCAGTACTTC. Translated, it gives CASSHFRDRVYEQYF. V is TRBV14 and J is TRBJ2-7, with TRBD1 matching 9 bases. V lost 3 bases, J lost 4 bases, and 7 bases stayed unmatched. The V gene's germline CDR1 is SGHDN and CDR2 FVKESK. The CDR3 length is 15 residues. The variable domain in full, with the rest retrieved from reference TRBV14 and TRBJ2-7, is EAGVTQFPSHSVIEKGQTVTLRCDPISGHDNLYWYRRVMGKEIKFLLHFVKESKQDESGMPNNRFLAERTGGTYSTLKVQPAELEDSGVYFCASSHFRDRVYEQYFGPGTRLTVT.

Ten or more counts support this clonotype. The rearrangement links TRBV11-1 to TRBJ1-1; possible D gene TRBD1, 6 bases. Trimming took off 2 bases at V and 0 bases at J, with 13 bases between the two ends. The CDR3 covers 16 residues. The V gene's germline CDR1 is SGHAT and CDR2 FQDESV (reference sequence). CDR3 DNA: TGTGCCAGCAGCTTACAGGGGCGGGGGGTGAACACTGAAGCTTTCTTT. Protein: CASSLQGRGVNTEAFF.

This clonotype was detected many times. V usage is TRBV11-2 and J usage is TRBJ2-7, with D unresolved. This CDR3 has 15 amino acids. Trimming shortened V by 0 bases and J by 0 bases, and 9 bases separated the two germline ends. The germline CDR1 and CDR2 sequences are SGHAT and FQNNGV. The CDR3 loop reads CASSLEGISSYEQYF. The CDR3 DNA sequence: TGTGCCAGCAGCTTAGAGGGTATTAGCTCCTACGAGCAGTACTTC. Combining the CDR3 with reference TRBV11-2 and TRBJ2-7 gives the whole variable domain EAGVAQSPRYKIIEKRQSVAFWCNPISGHATLYWYQQILGQGPKLLIQFQNNGVVDDSQLPKDRFSAERLKGVDSTLKIQPAKLEDSAVYLCASSLEGISSYEQYFGPGTRLTVT.

This clonotype appeared many times. In DNA form, the CDR3 reads TGTGCCAGCAGCTCAGGACTCAACAGGGGGGCGGGTCAGCCCCAGCATTTT. Translation: CASSSGLNRGAGQPQHF. The gene calls are TRBV27 and TRBJ1-5; 8 nucleotides line up with TRBD1. The CDR3 loop spans 17 amino acids. The trim removed 6 bases at V and 6 bases at J, leaving 16 bases unmatched. Germline values: CDR1 MNHEY, CDR2 SMNVEV (reference sequence).

The table lists this clonotype with many counts. J is TRBJ1-1 and V is TRBV20-1; maybe TRBD1 (5 bases). The CDR3 length is 14 residues. Germline values: CDR1 DFQATT, CDR2 SNEGSKA (reference sequence). Deletions cut 0 bases from V and 8 bases from J, with 16 bases between. DNA for the CDR3: TGCAGTGCTAGAGATCAAGACAGACTTTCAGAAGCTTTCTTT. It translates to CSARDQDRLSEAFF.

This clonotype came up once. This sequence joins TRBV28 and TRBJ1-5, with D perhaps TRBD1 (6 bases). Germline CDR1 and CDR2: MDHEN and SYDVKM. CDR3 length: 14 amino acids. V lost 5 bases and J 6 bases, leaving 14 bases between the germline ends. CDR3 region: CASSGGQFPQPQHF. As DNA, the CDR3 is TGTGCCAGCAGTGGCGGACAGTTCCCTCAGCCCCAGCATTTT.

This clonotype came up many times. The chain has TRBV20-1 and TRBJ1-2; possible D gene TRBD1, 6 bases. Germline lookup yields CDR1 DFQATT and CDR2 SNEGSKA (reference sequence). CDR3 length: 9 residues. V was shortened by 7 bases and J by 14 bases, with 14 bases between the two germline ends. The CDR3 region is CSGTGRRTF. The CDR3 bases are TGCAGTGGCACAGGGAGGAGGACCTTC.

This clonotype was found many times. The chain couples TRBV20-1 to TRBJ1-5; no firm D call. CDR1 DFQATT and CDR2 SNEGSKA come from the germline V gene (reference sequence). Trimming cost V 0 bases and J 1 base, with 10 bases left between them. The CDR3 totals 15 residues. The CDR3 DNA follows: TGCAGTGCTAGAGACAGCTTCGGGAGCAATCAGCCCCAGCATTTT. It specifies CSARDSFGSNQPQHF.

The table lists this clonotype with many counts. This sequence joins TRBV19 and TRBJ1-2, with D hard to call. Deletions cut 1 base from V and 0 bases from J, with 9 bases between. The length of the CDR3 is 15 residues. Germline CDR1 LNHDA, CDR2 SQIVND (reference sequence). CDR3 sequence: CASSIGPGANYGYTF. CDR3 nucleotide sequence: TGTGCCAGTAGTATAGGACCGGGAGCTAACTATGGCTACACCTTC.